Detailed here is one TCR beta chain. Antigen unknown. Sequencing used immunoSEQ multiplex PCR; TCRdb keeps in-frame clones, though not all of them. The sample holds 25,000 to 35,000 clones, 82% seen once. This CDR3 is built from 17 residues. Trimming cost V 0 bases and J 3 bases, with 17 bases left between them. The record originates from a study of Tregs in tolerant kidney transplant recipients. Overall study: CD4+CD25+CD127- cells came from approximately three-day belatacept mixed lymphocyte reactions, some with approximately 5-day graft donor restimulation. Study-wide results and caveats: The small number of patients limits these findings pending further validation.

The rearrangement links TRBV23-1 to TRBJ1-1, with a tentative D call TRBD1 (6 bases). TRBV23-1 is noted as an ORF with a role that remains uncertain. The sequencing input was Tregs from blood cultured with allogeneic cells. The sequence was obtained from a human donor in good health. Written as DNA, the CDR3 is TGCGCCAGCAGTCAATCGAGGCAGGGGACGGGGGACACTGAAGCTTTCTTT. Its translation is CASSQSRQGTGDTEAFF.